This record covers a single T cell receptor (beta chain). What it recognizes is unknown. One end of the junction does not line up with germline, which may come from a read error. The V gene's germline CDR1 is MDHEN and CDR2 SYDVKM. The CDR3 consists of 16 residues. Clones were read by immunoSEQ multiplex PCR, and TCRdb kept only the in-frame ones, dropping some. The profile shows about 2.3 million clones, 80% to 95% of them singletons. This specimen comes from a study of shared clonotypes between healthy human individuals. Regarding the study as a whole: Around 5% of naive CD4 clonotypes were common to a handful of donors. Against clonotypes common to all four donors, non-shared ones had lower generation probabilities. Sequencing depth was a factor that was expected to affect clonotype sharing among donors.

The sequenced material came from naive CD4+ T cells from PBMCs. The subset is: CD45RA+ positively selected. The chain has TRBV28 and TRBJ1-5; TRBD1 is a possible D gene (5 bases). This clonotype was obtained from a man in his late teens or twenties in good health. Some clones in this sample may be carry-over from other donors' samples. As DNA, the CDR3 is TGTGCCAGCACTTTAAGGGGCTTGGACCTCCATCAGCCCCAGCATTTT. It codes for CASTLRGLDLHQPQHF.